This T cell receptor (beta chain) was sequenced in a study of T cell responses to AZD1222 COVID-19 vaccine. Findings and limits, study-wide: Repertoire sampling happened only post peak T cell response. Targeting of unmutated variant regions was reportedly seen in nearly half of spike-specific TCRs. Breadth and depth of Spike-specific TCRs rose after two AZD1222 doses.

The germline gives CDR1 SGHDT, CDR2 YYEEEE. CDR3 length equals 14 residues. V shed 1 base and J shed 10 bases, with 12 bases lying between them. Second doses at about 4 or about 12 weeks were pooled. Repertoires were generated with immunoSEQ multiplex PCR, while TCRdb's copy carries only in-frame clones and drops some. The sample consists of tens of thousands of clones, roughly 90% of them appearing once. For this clone: What it binds is unknown.

This sequence joins TRBV5-6 and TRBJ1-6, with D perhaps TRBD1 (5 bases). This material consisted of peripheral blood, taken 28 days after the second AZD1222 dose. This TCR was recovered from an adult who received the AZD1222 COVID-19 vaccine. DNA of the CDR3: TGTGCCAGCAGCTTGCGGTGGAGGGGATCACCCCTCCACTTT. Its translation: CASSLRWRGSPLHF.